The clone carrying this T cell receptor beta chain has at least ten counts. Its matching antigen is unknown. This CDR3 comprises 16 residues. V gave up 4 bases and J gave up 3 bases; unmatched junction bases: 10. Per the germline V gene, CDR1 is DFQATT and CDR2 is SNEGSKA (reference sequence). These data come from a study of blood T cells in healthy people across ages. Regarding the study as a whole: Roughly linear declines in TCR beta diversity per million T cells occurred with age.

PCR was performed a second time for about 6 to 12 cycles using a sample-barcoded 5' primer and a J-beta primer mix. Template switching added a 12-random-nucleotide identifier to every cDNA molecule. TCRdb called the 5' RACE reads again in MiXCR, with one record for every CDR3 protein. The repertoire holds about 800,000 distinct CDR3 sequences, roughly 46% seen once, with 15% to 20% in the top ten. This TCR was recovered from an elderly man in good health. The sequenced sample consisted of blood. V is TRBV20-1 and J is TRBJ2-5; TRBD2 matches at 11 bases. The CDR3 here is CSATTGLAVGKETQYF. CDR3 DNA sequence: TGCAGTGCTACCACGGGACTAGCGGTGGGTAAAGAGACCCAGTACTTC.